The rows below give T cell receptor beta chains drawn from one sample of a study of shared clonotypes between healthy human individuals. Method: immunoSEQ multiplex PCR; TCRdb's copy keeps in-frame clones and lacks some. The sample shows approximately 2.5 million clones, roughly 93% of them seen only once. The sample was naive CD4+ T cells from PBMCs. The receptors were gathered from a man aged 18-30 years in good health. Some clones in this sample may be carry-over from other donors' samples. CDR3s include the opening cysteine and the closing phenylalanine or tryptophan. Each record gives: J gene, CDR3 length, V gene, clone size, D gene, CDR3 protein, CDR3 DNA. A D gene is named only where the DNA matches it firmly. Only part of the rows carry a size: once, few, many, or a class if the clone is expanded.

j_gene: TRBJ1-2; len: 15; v_gene: TRBV6-6; abundance: NA; d_gene: NA; CDR3aa: CASSYSGTKSGGYTF; CDR3nt: TGTGCCAGCAGTTACTCGGGGACCAAATCGGGAGGCTACACCTTC
j_gene: TRBJ2-1; len: 14; v_gene: TRBV5-1; abundance: NA; d_gene: NA; CDR3aa: CASSLTSSYNEQFF; CDR3nt: TGCGCCAGCAGCTTGACTAGCAGCTACAATGAGCAGTTCTTC
j_gene: TRBJ1-2; len: 13; v_gene: TRBV7-3; abundance: NA; d_gene: NA; CDR3aa: CASSLLGSSGYTF; CDR3nt: TGTGCCAGCAGCTTACTGGGTTCTAGCGGCTACACCTTC
j_gene: TRBJ2-7; len: 14; v_gene: TRBV5-1; abundance: once; d_gene: NA; CDR3aa: CASSFGPGSYEQYF; CDR3nt: TGCGCCAGCAGCTTTGGTCCAGGTTCCTACGAGCAGTACTTC
j_gene: TRBJ2-1; len: 9; v_gene: TRBV9; abundance: NA; d_gene: NA; CDR3aa: CGVGNEQFF; CDR3nt: TGTGGGGTGGGCAATGAGCAGTTCTTC
j_gene: TRBJ2-7; len: 14; v_gene: TRBV29-1; abundance: once; d_gene: TRBD1; CDR3aa: CSVQGTVSSYEQYF; CDR3nt: TGCAGCGTACAAGGGACAGTCAGCTCCTACGAGCAGTACTTC
j_gene: TRBJ2-3; len: 15; v_gene: TRBV5-6; abundance: few; d_gene: NA; CDR3aa: CASSYLQGSTDTQYF; CDR3nt: TGTGCCAGCAGCTATCTCCAGGGTAGCACAGATACGCAGTATTTT
j_gene: TRBJ1-2; len: 13; v_gene: TRBV6-5; abundance: few; d_gene: NA; CDR3aa: CASKVHPGYGYTF; CDR3nt: TGTGCCAGCAAAGTCCACCCGGGCTATGGCTACACCTTC
j_gene: TRBJ1-5; len: 18; v_gene: TRBV10-3; abundance: NA; d_gene: TRBD1; CDR3aa: CAISETSGRDRANQPQHF; CDR3nt: TGTGCCATCAGTGAAACGAGCGGAAGGGACAGAGCTAATCAGCCCCAGCATTTT
j_gene: TRBJ2-3; len: 14; v_gene: TRBV2; abundance: NA; d_gene: TRBD2; CDR3aa: CASEGLAGSDTQYF; CDR3nt: TGTGCCAGCGAGGGACTAGCGGGATCAGATACGCAGTATTTT
j_gene: TRBJ2-7; len: 12; v_gene: TRBV27; abundance: NA; d_gene: NA; CDR3aa: CASGGFAYEQYF; CDR3nt: TGTGCCAGCGGGGGATTTGCCTACGAGCAGTACTTC
j_gene: TRBJ2-1; len: 13; v_gene: TRBV29-1; abundance: NA; d_gene: TRBD2; CDR3aa: CSALAGAWVEQFF; CDR3nt: TGCAGCGCACTAGCGGGAGCTTGGGTTGAGCAGTTCTTC
j_gene: TRBJ1-1; len: 15; v_gene: TRBV18; abundance: NA; d_gene: NA; CDR3aa: CASSTGLRGNTEAFF; CDR3nt: TGTGCCAGCTCCACCGGTCTCCGGGGGAACACTGAAGCTTTCTTT
j_gene: TRBJ1-4; len: 15; v_gene: TRBV6-6; abundance: NA; d_gene: NA; CDR3aa: CASSRTMGTNEKLFF; CDR3nt: TGTGCCAGCAGCCGAACAATGGGAACTAATGAAAAACTGTTTTTT
j_gene: TRBJ2-1; len: 14; v_gene: TRBV5-4; abundance: NA; d_gene: NA; CDR3aa: CATRGLAEYNEQFF; CDR3nt: TGTGCCACTCGAGGGCTAGCAGAATACAATGAGCAGTTCTTC
j_gene: TRBJ1-1; len: 14; v_gene: TRBV19; abundance: NA; d_gene: NA; CDR3aa: CATSPIGFSTEAFF; CDR3nt: TGTGCCACCAGCCCCATCGGATTCAGCACTGAAGCTTTCTTT
j_gene: TRBJ2-7; len: 14; v_gene: TRBV7-2; abundance: NA; d_gene: NA; CDR3aa: CASSLALGGYEQYF; CDR3nt: TGTGCCAGCAGCTTAGCCTTAGGGGGCTACGAGCAGTACTTC
j_gene: TRBJ1-1; len: 16; v_gene: TRBV27; abundance: NA; d_gene: NA; CDR3aa: CASSLSSLGPPRGAFF; CDR3nt: TGTGCCAGCAGTTTATCTAGTCTGGGGCCTCCTAGGGGAGCTTTCTTT
j_gene: TRBJ1-5; len: 13; v_gene: TRBV2; abundance: NA; d_gene: NA; CDR3aa: CASSDTYNQPQHF; CDR3nt: TGTGCCAGCTCCGACACTTACAATCAGCCCCAGCATTTT
j_gene: TRBJ2-3; len: 16; v_gene: TRBV11-2; abundance: NA; d_gene: TRBD2; CDR3aa: CASSLWLAGNTDTQYF; CDR3nt: TGTGCCAGCAGCTTATGGCTAGCGGGGAACACAGATACGCAGTATTTT
j_gene: TRBJ2-2; len: 15; v_gene: TRBV6-1; abundance: NA; d_gene: NA; CDR3aa: CASTRDILNTGELFF; CDR3nt: TGTGCCAGCACCCGGGACATTCTAAACACCGGGGAGCTGTTTTTT
j_gene: TRBJ1-5; len: 14; v_gene: TRBV19; abundance: NA; d_gene: NA; CDR3aa: CASSNTYSNQPQHF; CDR3nt: TGTGCCAGTAGTAACACCTATAGCAATCAGCCCCAGCATTTT
j_gene: TRBJ2-3; len: 12; v_gene: TRBV6-5; abundance: NA; d_gene: TRBD1; CDR3aa: CASRDRADTQYF; CDR3nt: TGTGCCAGCAGGGACAGGGCAGATACGCAGTATTTT
j_gene: TRBJ2-5; len: 16; v_gene: TRBV7-3; abundance: NA; d_gene: NA; CDR3aa: CASSLRIQGTAETQYF; CDR3nt: TGTGCCAGCAGCTTACGAATCCAAGGGACTGCCGAGACCCAGTACTTC
j_gene: TRBJ2-3; len: 15; v_gene: TRBV7-3; abundance: NA; d_gene: TRBD2; CDR3aa: CASSLETSGTDTQYF; CDR3nt: TGTGCCAGCAGCTTAGAGACTAGCGGCACAGATACGCAGTATTTT
j_gene: TRBJ2-5; len: 14; v_gene: TRBV6-5; abundance: NA; d_gene: NA; CDR3aa: CASSRGTSQETQYF; CDR3nt: TGTGCCAGCAGCCGCGGGACGAGCCAAGAGACCCAGTACTTC
j_gene: TRBJ2-2; len: 17; v_gene: TRBV9; abundance: NA; d_gene: TRBD1; CDR3aa: CASSSAGTGRDTGELFF; CDR3nt: TGTGCCAGCAGCTCCGCCGGGACAGGCAGGGACACCGGGGAGCTGTTTTTT
j_gene: TRBJ1-3; len: 16; v_gene: TRBV5-1; abundance: NA; d_gene: NA; CDR3aa: CASSLGGPRSGNTIYF; CDR3nt: TGCGCCAGCAGCTTGGGGGGGCCCCGCTCTGGAAACACCATATATTTT
j_gene: TRBJ1-2; len: 13; v_gene: TRBV19; abundance: NA; d_gene: TRBD1; CDR3aa: CASSRDRGYGYTF; CDR3nt: TGTGCCAGTAGTCGGGACAGGGGCTATGGCTACACCTTC
j_gene: TRBJ2-6; len: 16; v_gene: TRBV18; abundance: NA; d_gene: NA; CDR3aa: CASSPKSGSGANVLTF; CDR3nt: TGTGCCAGCTCACCAAAGTCGGGCTCTGGGGCCAACGTCCTGACTTTC
j_gene: TRBJ2-3; len: 14; v_gene: TRBV5-1; abundance: NA; d_gene: TRBD1; CDR3aa: CASRGQGATDTQYF; CDR3nt: TGCGCCAGCAGGGGACAGGGGGCCACAGATACGCAGTATTTT
j_gene: TRBJ2-7; len: 13; v_gene: TRBV6-6; abundance: NA; d_gene: NA; CDR3aa: CASSGQEHGEQYF; CDR3nt: TGTGCCAGCAGTGGCCAAGAACACGGCGAGCAGTACTTC
j_gene: TRBJ1-5; len: 12; v_gene: TRBV5-8; abundance: NA; d_gene: NA; CDR3aa: CASSLPYQPQHF; CDR3nt: TGTGCCAGCAGCTTACCTTATCAGCCCCAGCATTTT
j_gene: TRBJ2-7; len: 13; v_gene: TRBV11-2; abundance: NA; d_gene: NA; CDR3aa: CASSPTRSYEQYF; CDR3nt: TGTGCCAGCAGCCCCACCCGCTCCTACGAGCAGTACTTC
j_gene: TRBJ1-1; len: 17; v_gene: TRBV11-2; abundance: NA; d_gene: TRBD1; CDR3aa: CASSEGTGGHRNTEAFF; CDR3nt: TGTGCCAGCAGCGAAGGTACAGGGGGCCATCGGAACACTGAAGCTTTCTTT
j_gene: TRBJ1-5; len: 14; v_gene: TRBV6-1; abundance: NA; d_gene: TRBD1; CDR3aa: CASSWDRGNQPQHF; CDR3nt: TGTGCCAGCAGCTGGGACAGGGGAAATCAGCCCCAGCATTTT
j_gene: TRBJ1-1; len: 14; v_gene: TRBV5-1; abundance: NA; d_gene: NA; CDR3aa: CASSSTGMNTEAFF; CDR3nt: TGCGCCAGCAGCTCCACAGGCATGAACACTGAAGCTTTCTTT
j_gene: TRBJ1-1; len: 16; v_gene: TRBV30; abundance: NA; d_gene: NA; CDR3aa: CAWSRQPAGPRTEAFF; CDR3nt: TGTGCCTGGAGTCGACAACCTGCAGGGCCTAGGACTGAAGCTTTCTTT
j_gene: TRBJ2-1; len: 15; v_gene: TRBV5-4; abundance: NA; d_gene: NA; CDR3aa: CASSLRGPSYNEQFF; CDR3nt: TGTGCCAGCAGCTTGCGGGGGCCCTCCTACAATGAGCAGTTCTTC
j_gene: TRBJ2-1; len: 16; v_gene: TRBV28; abundance: NA; d_gene: TRBD2; CDR3aa: CASSSPPPREGGEQFF; CDR3nt: TGTGCCAGCAGTTCTCCTCCGCCGCGGGAGGGAGGCGAGCAGTTCTTC
j_gene: TRBJ2-3; len: 15; v_gene: TRBV4-2; abundance: NA; d_gene: NA; CDR3aa: CASSGGRRETDTQYF; CDR3nt: TGTGCCAGCAGCGGGGGCCGGCGGGAGACAGATACGCAGTATTTT
j_gene: TRBJ2-2; len: 13; v_gene: TRBV5-1; abundance: NA; d_gene: NA; CDR3aa: CASSRDNTGELFF; CDR3nt: TGCGCCAGCAGTAGGGACAACACCGGGGAGCTGTTTTTT
j_gene: TRBJ2-3; len: 13; v_gene: TRBV5-4; abundance: NA; d_gene: NA; CDR3aa: CASSFSPPGTQYF; CDR3nt: TGTGCCAGCAGTTTTTCCCCTCCCGGTACGCAGTATTTT
j_gene: TRBJ2-7; len: 14; v_gene: TRBV14; abundance: NA; d_gene: TRBD2; CDR3aa: CASSRGTSLVEQYF; CDR3nt: TGTGCCAGCAGCCGAGGGACTAGCCTGGTCGAGCAGTACTTC
j_gene: TRBJ2-5; len: 15; v_gene: TRBV25-1; abundance: NA; d_gene: NA; CDR3aa: CASTAMVQPQETQYF; CDR3nt: TGTGCCAGCACCGCTATGGTACAACCCCAAGAGACCCAGTACTTC
j_gene: TRBJ2-2; len: 19; v_gene: TRBV7-8; abundance: NA; d_gene: TRBD2; CDR3aa: CASSPLRILAGLKGGELFF; CDR3nt: TGTGCCAGCAGCCCACTTCGAATACTAGCGGGTTTAAAAGGCGGGGAGCTGTTTTTT
j_gene: TRBJ2-1; len: 13; v_gene: TRBV30; abundance: NA; d_gene: NA; CDR3aa: CAWSVLEGHEQFF; CDR3nt: TGTGCCTGGAGTGTACTGGAGGGGCATGAGCAGTTCTTC
j_gene: TRBJ2-1; len: 13; v_gene: TRBV7-2; abundance: NA; d_gene: TRBD1; CDR3aa: CASSRDRGDEQFF; CDR3nt: TGTGCCAGCAGCCGGGACAGGGGCGATGAGCAGTTCTTC
j_gene: TRBJ1-4; len: 14; v_gene: TRBV19; abundance: few; d_gene: NA; CDR3aa: CASSIRTQNKKLFF; CDR3nt: TGTGCCAGTAGTATTCGAACACAAAATAAAAAACTGTTTTTT